The 14 T cell receptor beta chains below all came from one sample that was sequenced in a study of shared clonotypes between healthy human individuals. Using immunoSEQ multiplex PCR, the repertoire was profiled, and TCRdb retains in-frame clones only, with some absent. Among about 1.1 million clones listed, 75% to 85% were seen once. Sequenced material: memory CD4+ T cells from PBMCs. Subset denoted: CD45RA-negative fraction. Receptor source: a man between 18 and 29 years old in good health. Some clones in this sample may be carry-over from other donors' samples.

The V call is TRBV28, the J call TRBJ1-2; perhaps TRBD1 as D (6 bases). CDR3 length: 14 amino acids. CDR1 is MDHEN, CDR2 SYDVKM, per germline. With 8 bases removed from V and 2 bases from J, the gap between germline ends came to 15 bases. This CDR3 is CASSPEGGNYGYTF. CDR3 bases: TGTGCCAGCTCGCCCGAAGGGGGGAACTATGGCTACACCTTC.

This sequence joins TRBV27 and TRBJ2-7; 10 positions match TRBD1. The CDR3 loop spans 14 amino acids. From germline, CDR1 is MNHEY and CDR2 SMNVEV (reference sequence). Unmatched junction bases numbered 4, after V lost 5 bases and J lost 3 bases. The CDR3 DNA sequence: TGTGCCAGCAGTCCGACAGGGGGCATCTACGAGCAGTACTTC. As protein: CASSPTGGIYEQYF.

This clone was found a few times. V and J are TRBV19 and TRBJ2-6; no clear D. With 2 bases removed from V and 0 bases from J, the gap between germline ends came to 8 bases. The CDR3 consists of 16 residues. CDR1 LNHDA and CDR2 SQIVND come from the germline V gene (reference sequence). The CDR3 loop is CASSIHEYSGANVLTF. The CDR3 nucleotides are TGTGCCAGTAGTATACACGAATACTCTGGGGCCAACGTCCTGACTTTC.

This chain links TRBV5-1 with TRBJ2-1, with D tentatively TRBD1 (6 bases). The V end lost 4 bases, the J end lost 9 bases, and 14 bases lay between the germline ends. Looked up from germline, CDR1 is SGHRS and CDR2 is YFSETQ. The CDR3 runs to 13 residues. CDR3 coding DNA: TGCGCCAGCAGCCCATCAGGGGACCCTGAGCAGTTCTTC. Its protein is CASSPSGDPEQFF.

J is TRBJ1-1 and V is TRBV6-5; D unresolved. Germline values: CDR1 MNHEY, CDR2 SVGAGI. CDR3 length equals 15 residues. Trimming left V 5 bases short and J 3 bases short, with 16 bases between. CDR3 in DNA: TGTGCCAGCAGTCCCGGGCCAGATAGGGACACTGAAGCTTTCTTT. This codes for CASSPGPDRDTEAFF.

The chain carries TRBV5-6 and TRBJ1-5, with D perhaps TRBD1 (5 bases). CDR3 length equals 13 residues. The germline V gene encodes CDR1 SGHDT and CDR2 YYEEEE. The ends were cut back, 0 bases at V and 5 bases at J, with 6 bases in the middle. CDR3 sequence: CASSLEGHQPQHF. DNA of the CDR3: TGTGCCAGCAGCTTGGAGGGGCATCAGCCCCAGCATTTT.

This chain links TRBV18 with TRBJ1-1; 7 bases align to TRBD1. The germline V gene has CDR1 KGHSH and CDR2 LQKENI. V lost 5 bases and J lost 3; bases outside the gene matches: 3. The CDR3 covers 13 residues. The CDR3 DNA reads TGTGCCAGCTCAACAGGGGAGGACACTGAAGCTTTCTTT. It specifies CASSTGEDTEAFF.

The V call is TRBV19, the J call TRBJ2-1, with D possibly matching TRBD2 (6 bases). CDR1 LNHDA and CDR2 SQIVND come from the germline V gene (reference sequence). The CDR3 is 14 residues long. V lost 2 bases and J 11 bases, leaving 16 bases between the germline ends. Here the CDR3 reads CASSIQTGRNKQFF. In DNA form, the CDR3 reads TGTGCCAGTAGTATACAGACCGGGAGAAATAAGCAGTTCTTC.

Turning to this clone: The likely explanation is a read error, given a far larger clone one base away. This chain links TRBV21-1 with TRBJ1-1; no check of the table's D call, TRBD1, against the DNA was made. TRBV21-1 is recorded as a pseudogene. This CDR3 has 12 amino acids. The CDR3 nucleotides are TGTGCCAGTAAAGGGGGGAACACTGAAGCTTTCTTT. Translating it yields CASKGGNTEAFF.

The chain links TRBV18 to TRBJ2-2; possibly TRBD1 for D (6 bases). The CDR3 has 16 residues. In germline, CDR1 is KGHSH, CDR2 LQKENI. The germline V and J ends were trimmed by 0 bases and 1 base, with 9 bases remaining between them. The CDR3 bases are TGTGCCAGCTCACCACCAAACAGGGAGAACACCGGGGAGCTGTTTTTT. Translation: CASSPPNRENTGELFF.

The V call is TRBV5-5, the J call TRBJ1-1; TRBD1 might be the D (5 bases). The CDR3 runs to 15 residues. Trimming shortened V by 3 bases and J by 0 bases, and 12 bases separated the two germline ends. The germline V gene encodes CDR1 SGHKS and CDR2 YYEKEE (reference sequence). CDR3 region: CASSWSGRMNTEAFF. Here the CDR3 DNA reads TGTGCCAGCAGCTGGTCGGGACGTATGAACACTGAAGCTTTCTTT.

This clone was found once. This chain uses TRBV6-1 with TRBJ2-7; no definite D call. From germline, CDR1 is MNHNS and CDR2 SASEGT. The CDR3 extends over 13 amino acids. V was cut by 2 bases and J by 5 bases, with 10 bases left in between. The CDR3 sequence is CASSESSHDEQYF. CDR3 sequence (DNA): TGTGCCAGCAGTGAAAGCTCCCATGACGAGCAGTACTTC.

The V gene is TRBV4-1, the J gene TRBJ2-7; a possible D gene is TRBD2 (5 bases). V shed 0 bases and J shed 4 bases, with 25 bases lying between them. The CDR3 runs 19 residues. Looked up from germline, CDR1 is MGHRA and CDR2 is YSYEKL. The CDR3 region is CASSQEISGARTRRYEQYF. DNA of the CDR3: TGCGCCAGCAGCCAAGAGATTTCTGGCGCTAGAACTAGGAGGTACGAGCAGTACTTC.

This clone appeared a single time. J is TRBJ1-1 and V is TRBV6-1; 7 bases match TRBD1. This CDR3 spans 14 amino acids. J was trimmed by 9 bases and V by 5 bases; bases with no gene match: 12. Germline lookup yields CDR1 MNHNS and CDR2 SASEGT. The CDR3 DNA reads TGTGCCAGCAGTTGGGACAGAAGTATTACCAAAGCTTTCTTT. It specifies CASSWDRSITKAFF.